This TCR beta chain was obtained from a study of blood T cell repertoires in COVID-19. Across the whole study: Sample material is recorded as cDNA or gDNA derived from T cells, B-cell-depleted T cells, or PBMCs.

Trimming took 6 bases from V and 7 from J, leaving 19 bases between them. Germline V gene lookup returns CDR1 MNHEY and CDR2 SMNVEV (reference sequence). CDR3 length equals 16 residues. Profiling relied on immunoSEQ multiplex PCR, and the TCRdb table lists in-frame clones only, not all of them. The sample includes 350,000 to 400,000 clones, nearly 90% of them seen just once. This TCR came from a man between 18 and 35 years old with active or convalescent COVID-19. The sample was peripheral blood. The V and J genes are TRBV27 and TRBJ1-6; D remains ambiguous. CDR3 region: CASRVDSGTANSPLHF. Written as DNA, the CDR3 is TGTGCCAGCAGAGTAGACTCGGGAACAGCCAATTCACCCCTCCACTTT.